Following are 13 T cell receptor beta chains from one sample sequenced in a study of shared clonotypes between healthy human individuals. Assay: immunoSEQ multiplex PCR; the TCRdb copy retains only in-frame clones and omits some. Of 2 million to 3 million clones in the sample, 93% are singletons; the top ten hold 0.36%. The sample comprised naive CD4+ T cells from PBMCs. Stated subset: CD45RA+ positively selected. These receptors were taken from a man aged 18 to 30 in good health. Some clones in this sample may be carry-over from other donors' samples.

This sequence joins TRBV14 and TRBJ2-5; the D gene is possibly TRBD1 (7 bases). The ends were cut back, 3 bases at V and 3 bases at J, with 14 bases in the middle. Germline loops: CDR1 SGHDN, CDR2 FVKESK. This CDR3 region has 15 residues. CDR3 nucleotides: TGTGCCAGCAGCCAGGAGGGGCAGGGGGAAGAGACCCAGTACTTC. It specifies CASSQEGQGEETQYF.

This clone was counted once. This sequence joins TRBV29-1 and TRBJ1-1; no definite D call. Deletions cut 5 bases from V and 4 bases from J, with 14 bases between. This CDR3 is built from 13 residues. The V gene's germline CDR1 is SQVTM and CDR2 ANQGSEA. The CDR3: CSVSGRLATEAFF. As DNA, the CDR3 is TGCAGCGTTAGCGGCCGTTTGGCCACTGAAGCTTTCTTT.

The chain is built from TRBV7-2 and TRBJ2-1; 8 positions agree with TRBD2. Germline lookup yields CDR1 SGHTA and CDR2 FQGNSA. Trimming removed 1 base from V and 5 bases from J; junction bases left unmatched: 16. The CDR3 is 19 amino acids. This chain's CDR3 is CASSLGTGGPFSSHNEQFF. The CDR3 DNA sequence: TGTGCCAGCAGCTTAGGTACGGGAGGGCCTTTTAGTTCCCACAATGAGCAGTTCTTC.

Of note for this clone: This specimen includes other DNA sequences encoding the same CDR3. The chain is built from TRBV18 and TRBJ2-1, with 12 bases matching TRBD2. In germline, CDR1 is KGHSH, CDR2 LQKENI. The ends lost 3 bases at V and 7 bases at J; junction bases unmatched: 4. This CDR3 has 15 amino acids. CDR3 DNA sequence: TGTGCCAGCTCACCGGCTAGCGGGAGGGGTAATGAGCAGTTCTTC. Its translation: CASSPASGRGNEQFF.

The chain combines TRBV7-2 with TRBJ2-5; 10 nucleotides agree with TRBD2. CDR3 length: 16 residues. The germline CDR1 and CDR2 sequences are SGHTA and FQGNSA. Trimming cost V 2 bases and J 4 bases; bases outside gene matches: 7. The CDR3 region has the DNA TGTGCCAGCAGCTTATCGCCTAGCGGGAGTAGAGAGACCCAGTACTTC. Its translation is CASSLSPSGSRETQYF.

The V and J genes are TRBV11-2 and TRBJ2-2; unclear D gene. Trimming removed 2 bases from V and 1 base from J, with 5 bases in between. Germline V gene sequence: CDR1 SGHAT, CDR2 FQNNGV. The CDR3 has 14 residues. CDR3 residues: CASSLYKNTGELFF. The CDR3 DNA is TGTGCCAGCAGCTTATACAAGAACACCGGGGAGCTGTTTTTT.

The rearrangement links TRBV7-9 to TRBJ1-1; TRBD1 matches 7 bases. V dropped 5 bases and J dropped 2; count of bases not matched to a gene: 8. Germline V CDR1 and CDR2: SEHNR, FQNEAQ (reference sequence). There are 15 residues in the CDR3. The CDR3 DNA reads as TGTGCCAGCAGCGAATGGAACAGGGGCAACACTGAAGCTTTCTTT. It translates to CASSEWNRGNTEAFF.

To note about this clone: Other DNA sequences in this specimen translate into the identical CDR3. V gene TRBV7-2 combines with J gene TRBJ2-7, with TRBD1 matching over 10 bases. This CDR3 has 14 residues. Germline values: CDR1 SGHTA, CDR2 FQGNSA. Trimming cost V 5 bases and J 5 bases; bases outside gene matches: 6. The CDR3 region has the DNA TGTGCCAGCAGCCCCCGGGACAGGGGAAACGAGCAGTACTTC. Translating gives CASSPRDRGNEQYF.

The rearrangement joins TRBV6-1 to TRBJ1-2; a possible D gene is TRBD1 (5 bases). The CDR3 consists of 15 residues. Trimming stripped 1 base from V and 1 base from J, with 10 bases between. Germline V gives CDR1 MNHNS, CDR2 SASEGT. The CDR3 region is CASSEGAGSNYGYTF. CDR3 DNA sequence: TGTGCCAGCAGTGAAGGCGCAGGGAGTAACTATGGCTACACCTTC.

The genes are TRBV4-2 and TRBJ2-1; no reliable D call. In germline, CDR1 is LGHNA, CDR2 YNFKEQ. The CDR3 is 19 amino acids. V lost 0 bases and J 0 bases, leaving 18 bases between the germline ends. CDR3 bases: TGTGCCAGCAGCCAAGACCCCCGCCCGACCGTAGACTCCTACAATGAGCAGTTCTTC. It yields the protein CASSQDPRPTVDSYNEQFF.

The gene calls are TRBV6-1 and TRBJ1-2, with D unclear. This CDR3 has 13 amino acids. The V end lost 2 bases, the J end lost 10 bases, and 14 bases lay between the germline ends. The germline gives CDR1 MNHNS, CDR2 SASEGT. The CDR3 is CASSESRSGDYTF. DNA for the CDR3: TGTGCCAGCAGTGAATCACGCAGTGGGGACTACACCTTC.

This clone was found once. Additional DNA sequences in this sample encode the identical CDR3. V gene TRBV6-6 combines with J gene TRBJ1-4; unclear D gene. The germline V and J ends were trimmed by 0 bases and 2 bases, with 7 bases remaining between them. CDR1 and CDR2 (germline): MNHNY, SVGAGI (reference sequence). The CDR3 spans 15 residues. CDR3 protein: CASSYSRATNEKLFF. In DNA form, the CDR3 reads TGTGCCAGCAGTTACTCGAGGGCTACTAATGAAAAACTGTTTTTT.

V and J are TRBV5-1 and TRBJ1-1; D is unclear. Per germline, CDR1 SGHRS and CDR2 YFSETQ. Trimming removed 2 bases at V and 4 bases at J, with 12 bases between. The CDR3 has 14 residues. The CDR3 sequence is CASSFAGPGTEAFF. CDR3 nucleotide sequence: TGCGCCAGCAGCTTCGCAGGTCCGGGCACTGAAGCTTTCTTT.